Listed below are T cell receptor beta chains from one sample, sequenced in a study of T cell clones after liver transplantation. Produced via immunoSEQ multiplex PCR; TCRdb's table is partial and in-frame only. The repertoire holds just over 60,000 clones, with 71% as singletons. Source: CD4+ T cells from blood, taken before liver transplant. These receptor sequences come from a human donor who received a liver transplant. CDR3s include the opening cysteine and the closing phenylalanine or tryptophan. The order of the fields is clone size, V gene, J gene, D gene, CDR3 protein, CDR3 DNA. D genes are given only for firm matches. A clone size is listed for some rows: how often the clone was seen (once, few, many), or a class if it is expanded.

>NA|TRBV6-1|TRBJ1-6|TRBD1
CASSGPGTGSPLHF
TGTGCCAGCAGTGGACCCGGGACAGGTTCACCCCTCCACTTT
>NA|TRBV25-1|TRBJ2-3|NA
CASSEGGPQYF
TGTGCCAGCAGTGAAGGAGGACCGCAGTATTTT
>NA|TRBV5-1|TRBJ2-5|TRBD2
CASSNPSGVKTQYF
TGCGCCAGCAGCAACCCTAGCGGGGTTAAGACCCAGTACTTC
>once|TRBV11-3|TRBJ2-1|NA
CASSLGRGGYNEQFF
TGTGCCAGCAGCTTGGGGCGGGGTGGGTACAATGAGCAGTTCTTC
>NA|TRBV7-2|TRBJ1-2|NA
CASSSPPNEGYTF
TGTGCCAGCAGCTCCCCCCCTAACGAGGGCTACACCTTC
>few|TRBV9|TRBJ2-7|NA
CASSVKGSGASYEQYF
TGTGCCAGCAGCGTAAAAGGTAGCGGAGCTTCCTACGAGCAGTACTTC
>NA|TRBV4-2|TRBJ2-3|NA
CASSQDPSGTDTQYF
TGTGCCAGCAGCCAAGACCCCTCGGGCACAGATACGCAGTATTTT
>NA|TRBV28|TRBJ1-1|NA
CASSLGQSNTEAFF
TGTGCCAGCAGTCTCGGACAGAGTAACACTGAAGCTTTCTTT
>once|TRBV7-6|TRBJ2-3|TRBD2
CASSLTSGVTTDTQYF
TGTGCCAGCAGCCTGACTAGCGGGGTGACCACAGATACGCAGTATTTT
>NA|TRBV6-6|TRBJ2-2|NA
CASSYFGRFNGELFF
TGTGCCAGCAGTTACTTCGGCAGGTTTAACGGGGAGCTGTTTTTT
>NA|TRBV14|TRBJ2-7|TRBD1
CASSPHGGQGAVGQYF
TGTGCCAGCAGCCCACATGGAGGACAGGGGGCCGTAGGGCAGTACTTC
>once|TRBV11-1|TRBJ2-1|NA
CASSLNPSLDEQFF
TGTGCCAGCAGCTTAAATCCTAGTCTGGATGAGCAGTTCTTC
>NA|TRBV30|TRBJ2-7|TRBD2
CAWMTGTSGGEQYF
TGTGCCTGGATGACCGGGACTAGCGGCGGCGAGCAGTACTTC
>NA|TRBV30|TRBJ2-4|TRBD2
CAWSYTGTSGNIQYF
TGTGCCTGGAGTTACACCGGGACTAGCGGAAACATTCAGTACTTC